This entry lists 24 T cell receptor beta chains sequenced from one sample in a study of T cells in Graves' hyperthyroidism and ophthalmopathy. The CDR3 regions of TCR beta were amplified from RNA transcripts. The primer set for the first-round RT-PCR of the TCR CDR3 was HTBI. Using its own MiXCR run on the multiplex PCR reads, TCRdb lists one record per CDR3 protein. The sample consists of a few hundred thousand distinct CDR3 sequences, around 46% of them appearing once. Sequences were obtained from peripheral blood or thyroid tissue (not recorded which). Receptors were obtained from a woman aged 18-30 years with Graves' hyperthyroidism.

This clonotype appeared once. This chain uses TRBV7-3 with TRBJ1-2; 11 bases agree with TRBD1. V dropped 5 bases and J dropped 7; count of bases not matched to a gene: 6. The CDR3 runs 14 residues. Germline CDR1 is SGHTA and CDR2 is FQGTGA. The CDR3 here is CASSPWTGGAGYTF. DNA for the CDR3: TGTGCCAGCAGCCCGTGGACAGGGGGCGCTGGCTACACCTTC.

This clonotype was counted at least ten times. In nucleotides, the CDR3 is TGTGCCAGCAGCTTAGGACAAGCTTGGGGTCAGCCCCAGCATTTT. As protein: CASSLGQAWGQPQHF. The rearrangement uses TRBV7-2 and TRBJ1-5; no clear D gene. The CDR3 loop spans 15 amino acids. Trimming removed 1 base from V and 6 bases from J, with 13 bases in between. Germline CDR1 and CDR2: SGHTA and FQGNSA.

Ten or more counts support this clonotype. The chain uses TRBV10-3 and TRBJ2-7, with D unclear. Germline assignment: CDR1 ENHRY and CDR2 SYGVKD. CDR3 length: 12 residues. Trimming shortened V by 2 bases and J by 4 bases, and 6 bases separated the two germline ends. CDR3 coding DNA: TGTGCCATCAGTGAGGGAAGGTACGAGCAGTACTTC. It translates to CAISEGRYEQYF.

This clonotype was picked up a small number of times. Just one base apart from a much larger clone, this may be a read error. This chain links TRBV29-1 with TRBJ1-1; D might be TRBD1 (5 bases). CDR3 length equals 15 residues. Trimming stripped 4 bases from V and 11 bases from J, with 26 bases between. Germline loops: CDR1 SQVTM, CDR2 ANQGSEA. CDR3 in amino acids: CSVVAGAGHVTRAFF. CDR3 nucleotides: TGCAGCGTTGTAGCCGGGGCAGGTCATGTCACACGGGCTTTCTTT.

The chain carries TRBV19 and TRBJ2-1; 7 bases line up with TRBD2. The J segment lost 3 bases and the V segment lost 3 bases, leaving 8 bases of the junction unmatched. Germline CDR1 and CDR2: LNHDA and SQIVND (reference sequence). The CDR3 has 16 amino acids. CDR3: CASSISAGVRYNEQFF. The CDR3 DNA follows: TGTGCCAGTAGTATTTCGGCGGGAGTCCGCTACAATGAGCAGTTCTTC.

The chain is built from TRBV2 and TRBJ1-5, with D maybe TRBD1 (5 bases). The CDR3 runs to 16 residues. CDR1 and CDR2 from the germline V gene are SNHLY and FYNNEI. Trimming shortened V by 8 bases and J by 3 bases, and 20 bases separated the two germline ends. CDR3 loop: CASGFRDLGDNQPQHF. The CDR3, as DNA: TGTGCCAGCGGTTTCAGGGACCTAGGGGACAATCAGCCCCAGCATTTT.

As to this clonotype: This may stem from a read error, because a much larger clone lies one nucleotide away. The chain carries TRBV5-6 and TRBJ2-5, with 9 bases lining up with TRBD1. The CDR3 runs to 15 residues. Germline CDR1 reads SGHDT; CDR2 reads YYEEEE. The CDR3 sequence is CAGSASGTGYETQYF. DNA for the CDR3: TGTGCCGGCAGCGCCTCCGGGACAGGGTACGAGACCCAGTACTTC.

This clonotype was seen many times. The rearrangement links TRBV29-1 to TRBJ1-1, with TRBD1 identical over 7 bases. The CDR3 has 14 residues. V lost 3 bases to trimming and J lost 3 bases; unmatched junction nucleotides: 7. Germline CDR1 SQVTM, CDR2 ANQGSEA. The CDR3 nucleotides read TGCAGCGTTGACGGGAGGGGGCTGTACACTGAAGCTTTCTTT. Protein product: CSVDGRGLYTEAFF. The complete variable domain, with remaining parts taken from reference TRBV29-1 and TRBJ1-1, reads SAVISQKPSRDICQRGTSLTIQCQVDSQVTMMFWYRQQPGQSLTLIATANQGSEATYESGFVIDKFPISRPNLTFSTLTVSNMSPEDSSIYLCSVDGRGLYTEAFFGQGTRLTVV.

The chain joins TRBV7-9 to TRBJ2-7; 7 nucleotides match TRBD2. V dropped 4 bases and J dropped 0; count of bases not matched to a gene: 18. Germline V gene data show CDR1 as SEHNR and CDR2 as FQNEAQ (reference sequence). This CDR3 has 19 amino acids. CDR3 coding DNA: TGTGCCAGCAGCTCGTCACGGGGACTACACTTATTTTACTCCTACGAGCAGTACTTC. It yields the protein CASSSSRGLHLFYSYEQYF.

The CDR3 DNA reads TGTGCCAGCAGCTTGGGTGGCGCCCTTGCCTTGCCCAACGAGCAGTACTTC. This translates into CASSLGGALALPNEQYF. The gene calls are TRBV11-1 and TRBJ2-7; D is unclear. Germline V gene data show CDR1 as SGHAT and CDR2 as FQDESV (reference sequence). Trimming cost V 3 bases and J 5 bases, with 23 bases left between them. This CDR3 has 17 amino acids.

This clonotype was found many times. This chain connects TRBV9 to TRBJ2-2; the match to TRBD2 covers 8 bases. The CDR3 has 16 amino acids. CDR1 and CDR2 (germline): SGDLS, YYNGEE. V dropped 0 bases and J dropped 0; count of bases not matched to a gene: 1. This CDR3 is CASSVELAANTGELFF. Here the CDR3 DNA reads TGTGCCAGCAGCGTAGAACTAGCGGCGAACACCGGGGAGCTGTTTTTT.

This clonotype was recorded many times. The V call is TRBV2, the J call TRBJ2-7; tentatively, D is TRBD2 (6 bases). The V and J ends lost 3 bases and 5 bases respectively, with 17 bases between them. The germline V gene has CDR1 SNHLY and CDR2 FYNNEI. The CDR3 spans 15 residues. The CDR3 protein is CASSDLGGVLDEQYF. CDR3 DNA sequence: TGTGCCAGCAGTGATTTGGGAGGCGTTTTGGACGAGCAGTACTTC.

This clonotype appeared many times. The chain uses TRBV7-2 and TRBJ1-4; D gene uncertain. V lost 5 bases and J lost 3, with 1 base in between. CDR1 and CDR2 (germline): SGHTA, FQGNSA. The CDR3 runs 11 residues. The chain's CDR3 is CASSANEKLFF. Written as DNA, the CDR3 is TGTGCCAGCAGCGCTAATGAAAAACTGTTTTTT.

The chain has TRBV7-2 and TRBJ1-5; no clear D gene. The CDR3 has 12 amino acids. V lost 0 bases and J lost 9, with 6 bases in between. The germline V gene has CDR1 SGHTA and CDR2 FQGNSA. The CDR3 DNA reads TGTGCCAGCAGCTTAGCGGAGCGGCCCCAGCATTTT. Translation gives CASSLAERPQHF.

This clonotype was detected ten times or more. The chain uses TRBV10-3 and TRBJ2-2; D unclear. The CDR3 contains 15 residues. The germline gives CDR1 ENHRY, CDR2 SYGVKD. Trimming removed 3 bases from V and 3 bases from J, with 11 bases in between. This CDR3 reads CAISDFIGYTGELFF. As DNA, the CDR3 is TGTGCCATCAGTGATTTTATTGGGTACACCGGGGAGCTGTTTTTT.

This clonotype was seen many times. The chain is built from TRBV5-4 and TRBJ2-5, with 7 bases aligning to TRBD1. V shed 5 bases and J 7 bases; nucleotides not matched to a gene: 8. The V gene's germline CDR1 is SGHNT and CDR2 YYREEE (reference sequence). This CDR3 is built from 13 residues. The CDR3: CASRSTGSGTQYF. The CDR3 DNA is TGTGCCAGCAGATCGACAGGGTCGGGGACCCAGTACTTC. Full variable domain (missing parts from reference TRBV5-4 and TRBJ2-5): ETGVTQSPTHLIKTRGQQVTLRCSSQSGHNTVSWYQQALGQGPQFIFQYYREEENGRGNFPPRFSGLQFPNYSSELNVNALELDDSALYLCASRSTGSGTQYFGPGTRLLVL.

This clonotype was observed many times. CDR3 DNA: TGTGCCACCCGTTGGGGGGATAACGAGCAGTACTTC. Its protein is CATRWGDNEQYF. The rearrangement links TRBV10-3 to TRBJ2-7; perhaps TRBD2 as D (6 bases). V lost 10 bases and J lost 5, with 15 bases in between. The CDR3 is made up of 12 amino acids. The V gene's germline CDR1 is ENHRY and CDR2 SYGVKD.

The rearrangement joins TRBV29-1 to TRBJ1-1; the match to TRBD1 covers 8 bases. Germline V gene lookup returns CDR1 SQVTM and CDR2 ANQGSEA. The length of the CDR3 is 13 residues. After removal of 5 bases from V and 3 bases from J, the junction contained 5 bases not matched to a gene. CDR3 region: CSVTGGRYTEAFF. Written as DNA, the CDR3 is TGCAGCGTTACAGGGGGTCGATACACTGAAGCTTTCTTT.

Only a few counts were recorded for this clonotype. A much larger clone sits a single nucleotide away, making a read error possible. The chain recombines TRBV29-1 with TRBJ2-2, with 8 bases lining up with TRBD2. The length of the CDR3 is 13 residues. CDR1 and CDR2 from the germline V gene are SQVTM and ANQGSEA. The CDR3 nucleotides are TGCGGCGTTTCTAGCGGGCTAACCGGGGAGCTGTTTTTT. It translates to CGVSSGLTGELFF.

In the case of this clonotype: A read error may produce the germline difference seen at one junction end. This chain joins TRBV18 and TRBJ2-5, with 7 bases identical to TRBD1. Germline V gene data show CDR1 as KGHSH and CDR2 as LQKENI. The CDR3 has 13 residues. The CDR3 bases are TGTGCCAGCTCCGGGACAGCACAAGAGGCCCAGTACTTC. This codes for CASSGTAQEAQYF.

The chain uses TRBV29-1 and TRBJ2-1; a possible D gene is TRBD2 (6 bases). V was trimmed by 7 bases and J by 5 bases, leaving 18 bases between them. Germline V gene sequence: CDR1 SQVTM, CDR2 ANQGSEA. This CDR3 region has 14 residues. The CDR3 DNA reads TGCAGCGCTACCACGGGAGTTCGGAACAATGAGCAGTTCTTC. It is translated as CSATTGVRNNEQFF.

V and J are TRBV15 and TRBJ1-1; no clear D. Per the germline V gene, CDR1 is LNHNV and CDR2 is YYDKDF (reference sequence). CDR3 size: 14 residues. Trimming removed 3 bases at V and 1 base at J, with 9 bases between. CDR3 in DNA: TGTGCCACCAGCAGGAGCGGTTCGAACACTGAAGCTTTCTTT. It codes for CATSRSGSNTEAFF.

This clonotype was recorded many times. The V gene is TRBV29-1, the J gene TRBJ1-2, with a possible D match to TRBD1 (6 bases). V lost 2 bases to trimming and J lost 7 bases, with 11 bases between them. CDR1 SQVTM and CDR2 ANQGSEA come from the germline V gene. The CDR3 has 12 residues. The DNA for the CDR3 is TGCAGCGTTGAACTCAGGGGTCTTGGCTACACCTTC. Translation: CSVELRGLGYTF.

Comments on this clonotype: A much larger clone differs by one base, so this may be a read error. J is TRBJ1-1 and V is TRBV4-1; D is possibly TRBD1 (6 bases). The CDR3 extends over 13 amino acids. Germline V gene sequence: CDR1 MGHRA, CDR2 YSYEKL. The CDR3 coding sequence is TGCGCCAGCAGCCAGGGACCGGAACAGGGATTACTATTT. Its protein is CASSQGPEQGLLF.